This T cell receptor beta chain was documented in a study of OX40 agonist ivuxolimab in advanced cancers. Study at large: Of the participants, approximately 40% had some prior anti-PD-1, anti-PD-L1 or anti-CTLA-4 therapy, which was allowed. Overall study results and limits: With doses of 0.1 to 3.0 mg/kg, CD4+ and CD8+ blood T cells had undergone clonal expansion by week 6. Undetermined was the antigen specificity of the expanded peripheral T cells.

Germline trimming cut 6 bases from V and 4 bases from J; bases unmatched to any gene: 9. CDR1 and CDR2 from the germline V gene are LNHDA and SQIVND (reference sequence). This CDR3 contains 15 residues. Excluded were patients having autoimmune disease history or systemic immunosuppression. A note on this clone: Its antigen is undetermined.

The method was immunoSEQ multiplex PCR; TCRdb's version includes in-frame clones alone and lacks a portion of them. The data contain 81,000 or so clones, about 89% of them singletons. This chain links TRBV19 with TRBJ1-2; 9 bases are a match to TRBD1. This clonotype was sampled from an adult with an advanced solid tumor such as melanoma, head and neck, liver or kidney cancer. Sequencing was performed on CD4+ or CD8+ T cells sorted from blood, taken in a trial of the OX40 agonist ivuxolimab. The CDR3 bases are TGTGCCAGTAGCTACCCGGGACAGGGAACCTATGGCTACACCTTC. Translation gives CASSYPGQGTYGYTF.